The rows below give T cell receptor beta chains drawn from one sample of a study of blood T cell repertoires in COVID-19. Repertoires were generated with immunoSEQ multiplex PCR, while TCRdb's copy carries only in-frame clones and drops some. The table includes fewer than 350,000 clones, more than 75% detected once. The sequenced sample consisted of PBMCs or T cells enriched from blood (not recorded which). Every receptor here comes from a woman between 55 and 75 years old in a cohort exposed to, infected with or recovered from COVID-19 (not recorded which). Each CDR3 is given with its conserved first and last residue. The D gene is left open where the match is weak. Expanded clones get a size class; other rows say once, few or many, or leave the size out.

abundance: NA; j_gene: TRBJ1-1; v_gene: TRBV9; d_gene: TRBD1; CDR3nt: TGTGCCAGCAGCGTAGGTGAGGGGGGACAGGGCCTGCTCCGCGTTGCTTTCTTT; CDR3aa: CASSVGEGGQGLLRVAFF
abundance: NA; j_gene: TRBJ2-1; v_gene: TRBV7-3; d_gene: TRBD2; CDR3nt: TGTGCCAGCAGCTTAGGGGTGCGGGAGAGGGTAAATGAGCAGTTCTTC; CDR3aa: CASSLGVRERVNEQFF
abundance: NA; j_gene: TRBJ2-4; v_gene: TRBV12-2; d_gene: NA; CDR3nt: TGTGCAAGTCGTCAGCTACAGGGGCCAGCCAAAAACATTCAGTACTTC; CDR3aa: CASRQLQGPAKNIQYF
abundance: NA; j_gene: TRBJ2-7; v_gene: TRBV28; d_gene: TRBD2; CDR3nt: TGTGCCAGCAGTTCTATTAGCGGGAGTCCCACATACGAGCAGTACTTC; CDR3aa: CASSSISGSPTYEQYF
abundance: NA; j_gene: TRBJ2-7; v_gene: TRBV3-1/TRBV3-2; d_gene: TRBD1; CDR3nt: TGTGCCAGCTCCCCCGTACCGAGGGGGCCGAACGAGCAGTACTTC; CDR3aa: CASSPVPRGPNEQYF
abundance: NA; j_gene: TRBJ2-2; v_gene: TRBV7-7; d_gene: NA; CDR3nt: TGTGCTAGCAGCTCACAGATCACCGGGGAGCTGTTTTTT; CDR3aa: CASSSQITGELFF
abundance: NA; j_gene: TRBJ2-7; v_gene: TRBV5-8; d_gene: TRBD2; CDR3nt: TGTGCCAGCGCAAGCGGGACTCCTGATCGGGAGCAGTACTTC; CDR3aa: CASASGTPDREQYF
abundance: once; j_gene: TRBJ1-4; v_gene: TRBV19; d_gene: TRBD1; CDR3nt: TGTGCCAGTAGTCTCACAGGGGGCAGCGACGAAAAACTGTTTTTT; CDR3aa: CASSLTGGSDEKLFF
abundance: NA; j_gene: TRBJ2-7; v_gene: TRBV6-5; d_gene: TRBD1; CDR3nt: TGTGCCAGCAGTCCCGGACAGGGATCCTACGAGCAGTACTTC; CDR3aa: CASSPGQGSYEQYF
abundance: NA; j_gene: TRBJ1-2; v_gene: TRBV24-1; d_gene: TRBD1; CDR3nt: TGTGCCACCAGTGATCCGGACAGGGGCTGGGGCTACACCTTC; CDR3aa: CATSDPDRGWGYTF
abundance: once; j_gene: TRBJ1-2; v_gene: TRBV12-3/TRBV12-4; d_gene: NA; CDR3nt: TGTGCCAGCAGTTTCCAGGGCTATGGCTACACCTTC; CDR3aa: CASSFQGYGYTF
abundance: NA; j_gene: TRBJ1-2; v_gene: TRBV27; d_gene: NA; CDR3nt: TGTGCCAGCACATCCGCGGGGGGGTTGGGTGGCTACACCTTC; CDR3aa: CASTSAGGLGGYTF
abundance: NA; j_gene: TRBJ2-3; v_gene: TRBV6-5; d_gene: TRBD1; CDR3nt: TGTGCCAGCACCAGGGGGGATACGCAGTATTTT; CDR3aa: CASTRGDTQYF
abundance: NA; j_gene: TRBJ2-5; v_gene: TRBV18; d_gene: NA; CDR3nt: TGTGCCAGCTCACCACCGCAGTCCCGACAAGAGACCCAGTACTTC; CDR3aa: CASSPPQSRQETQYF
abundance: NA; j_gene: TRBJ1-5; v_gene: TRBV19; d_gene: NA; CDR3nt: TGTGCCAGTAGTATAGATGGGCATCAGCCCCAGCATTTT; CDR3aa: CASSIDGHQPQHF
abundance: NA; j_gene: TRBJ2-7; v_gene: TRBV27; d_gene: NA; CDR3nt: TGTGCCAGCAGTTTATCGTTCGCTAGAATCGAGCAGTACTTC; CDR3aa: CASSLSFARIEQYF
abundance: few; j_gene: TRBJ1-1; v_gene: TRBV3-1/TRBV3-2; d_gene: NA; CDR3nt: TGTGCCAGCAGCCAAGATGCAGGGCCAGCTTTCTTT; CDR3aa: CASSQDAGPAFF
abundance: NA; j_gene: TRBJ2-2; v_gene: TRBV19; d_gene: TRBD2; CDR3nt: TGTGCCAGTAAAATGGGACTAGGCAGTGTAACCGGGGAGCTGTTTTTT; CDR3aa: CASKMGLGSVTGELFF
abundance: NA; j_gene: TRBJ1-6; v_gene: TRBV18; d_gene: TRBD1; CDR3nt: TGTGCCAGCTCGACAGGGGGCGATTCACCCCTCCACTTT; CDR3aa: CASSTGGDSPLHF
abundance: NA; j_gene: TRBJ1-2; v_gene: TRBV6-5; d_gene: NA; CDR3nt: TGTGCCAGCACTCTCAGGGGCGCAAAGGTCTATGGCTACACCTTC; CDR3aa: CASTLRGAKVYGYTF
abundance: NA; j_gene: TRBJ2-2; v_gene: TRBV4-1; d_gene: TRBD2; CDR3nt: TGCGCCAGCAGCCAGCAGACAGCGGGGGTAAACACCGGGGAGCTGTTTTTT; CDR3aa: CASSQQTAGVNTGELFF
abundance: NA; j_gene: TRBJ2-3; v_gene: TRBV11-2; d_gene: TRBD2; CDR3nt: TGTGCCAGCAGCCCTGGGACTAAATCATCAGATACGCAGTATTTT; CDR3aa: CASSPGTKSSDTQYF
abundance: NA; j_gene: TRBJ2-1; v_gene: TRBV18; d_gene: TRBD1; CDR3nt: TGTGCCAGCTCACCACCGGGCAGGGGGAATGAGCAGTTCTTC; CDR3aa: CASSPPGRGNEQFF
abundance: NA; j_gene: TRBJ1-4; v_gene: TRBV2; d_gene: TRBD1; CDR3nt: TGTGCCAGCACCCAGGGGGCCATGAATTATGAAAAACTGTTTTTT; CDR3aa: CASTQGAMNYEKLFF
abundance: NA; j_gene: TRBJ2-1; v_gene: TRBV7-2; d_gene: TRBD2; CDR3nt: TGTGCCAGCAGCTTAGCGACTAGCGGGCCCTTGCGGGAGCAGTTCTTC; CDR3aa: CASSLATSGPLREQFF
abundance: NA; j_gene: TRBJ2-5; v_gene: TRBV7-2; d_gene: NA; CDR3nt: TGTGCCAGCAGCTTAGCGGGAGCTGGGGAGACCCAGTACTTC; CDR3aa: CASSLAGAGETQYF
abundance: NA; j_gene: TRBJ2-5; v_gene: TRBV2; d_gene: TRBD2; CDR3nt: TGTGCCAGCAGTTGGACTAGCGGGAGGGTAAGAGAGACCCAGTACTTC; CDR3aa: CASSWTSGRVRETQYF
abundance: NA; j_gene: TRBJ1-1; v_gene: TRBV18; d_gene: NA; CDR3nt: TGTGCCAGCTCACCACGGGGAGGGGCGGTGGCTGAAGCTTTCTTT; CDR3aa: CASSPRGGAVAEAFF
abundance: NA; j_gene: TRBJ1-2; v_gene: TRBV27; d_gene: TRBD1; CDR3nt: TGTGCCACCAACCGACAGGGCTATGGCTACACCTTC; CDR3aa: CATNRQGYGYTF
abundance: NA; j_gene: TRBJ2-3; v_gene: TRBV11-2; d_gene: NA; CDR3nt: TGTGCCAGCAGCTTAGAAAGGACAGCTAGCACAGATACGCAGTATTTT; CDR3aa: CASSLERTASTDTQYF
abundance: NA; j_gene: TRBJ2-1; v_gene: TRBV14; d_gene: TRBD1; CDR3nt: TGTGCCAGCGTTTCCGGGACAGGGGGCGATGAGCAGTTCTTC; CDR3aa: CASVSGTGGDEQFF
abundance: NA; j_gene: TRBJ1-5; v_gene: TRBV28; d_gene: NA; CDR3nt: TGTGCCAGCAGTTTAGGGACTCGCAGTCAGCCCCAGCATTTT; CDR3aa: CASSLGTRSQPQHF
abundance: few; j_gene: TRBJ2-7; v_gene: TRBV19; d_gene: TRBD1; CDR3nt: TGTGCCAGTAGTAGTTCGGGACAGGGGGCTTCTCAGCAGTACTTC; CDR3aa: CASSSSGQGASQQYF
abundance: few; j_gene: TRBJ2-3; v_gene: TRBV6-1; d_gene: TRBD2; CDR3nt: TGTGCCAGCAGTGAAGTCCTAGCGGGAGTAGATACGCAGTATTTT; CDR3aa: CASSEVLAGVDTQYF
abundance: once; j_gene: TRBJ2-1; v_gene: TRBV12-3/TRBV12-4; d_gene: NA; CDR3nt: TGTGCCAGCAGTTCAGGGATGGTAGATGAGCAGTTCTTC; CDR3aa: CASSSGMVDEQFF
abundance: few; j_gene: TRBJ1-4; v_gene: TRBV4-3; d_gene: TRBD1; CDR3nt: TGCGCCAGCAGCCTGACAGGGGGGACTAATGAAAAACTGTTTTTT; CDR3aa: CASSLTGGTNEKLFF
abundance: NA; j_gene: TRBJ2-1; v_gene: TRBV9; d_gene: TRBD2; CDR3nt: TGTGCCAGCAGTTTCGGGACTAGCGGGAGAGGGAATGAGCAGTTCTTC; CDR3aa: CASSFGTSGRGNEQFF
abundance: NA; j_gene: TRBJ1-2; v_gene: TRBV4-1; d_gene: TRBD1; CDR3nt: TGCGCCAGCACCCCGGGACAGGGGAACTATGGCTACACCTTC; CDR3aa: CASTPGQGNYGYTF
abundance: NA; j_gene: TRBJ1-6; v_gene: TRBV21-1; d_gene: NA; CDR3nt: TGTGCCAGCCCCACAGGGCCTGCAAATTCACCCCTCCACTTT; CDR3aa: CASPTGPANSPLHF
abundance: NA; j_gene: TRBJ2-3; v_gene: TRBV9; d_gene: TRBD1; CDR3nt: TGTGCCAGCAGCGTAGGGACAGGGGAGGGCACAGATACGCAGTATTTT; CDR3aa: CASSVGTGEGTDTQYF
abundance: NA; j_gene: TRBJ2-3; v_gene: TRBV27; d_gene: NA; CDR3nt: TGTGCCACCGCCTACTCAATTAGCACAGATACGCAGTATTTT; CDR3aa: CATAYSISTDTQYF
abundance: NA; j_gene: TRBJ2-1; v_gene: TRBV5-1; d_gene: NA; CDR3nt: TGCGCCAGCAGACCATCCTACGGGACTCCAGGGATTAATGAGCAGTTCTTC; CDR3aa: CASRPSYGTPGINEQFF
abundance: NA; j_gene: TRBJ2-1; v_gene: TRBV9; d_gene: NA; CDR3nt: TGTGCCAGCAGCGTAGTCGGCTCCTACAATGAGCAGTTCTTC; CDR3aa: CASSVVGSYNEQFF
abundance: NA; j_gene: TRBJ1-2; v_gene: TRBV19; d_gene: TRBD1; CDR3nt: TGTGCCAGTACGACAGGGGGAAACTATGGCTACACCTTC; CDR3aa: CASTTGGNYGYTF
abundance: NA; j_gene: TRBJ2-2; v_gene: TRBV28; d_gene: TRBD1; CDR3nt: TGTGCCAGCACCGAGGGGGCCTGGGAGCTGTTTTTT; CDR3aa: CASTEGAWELFF